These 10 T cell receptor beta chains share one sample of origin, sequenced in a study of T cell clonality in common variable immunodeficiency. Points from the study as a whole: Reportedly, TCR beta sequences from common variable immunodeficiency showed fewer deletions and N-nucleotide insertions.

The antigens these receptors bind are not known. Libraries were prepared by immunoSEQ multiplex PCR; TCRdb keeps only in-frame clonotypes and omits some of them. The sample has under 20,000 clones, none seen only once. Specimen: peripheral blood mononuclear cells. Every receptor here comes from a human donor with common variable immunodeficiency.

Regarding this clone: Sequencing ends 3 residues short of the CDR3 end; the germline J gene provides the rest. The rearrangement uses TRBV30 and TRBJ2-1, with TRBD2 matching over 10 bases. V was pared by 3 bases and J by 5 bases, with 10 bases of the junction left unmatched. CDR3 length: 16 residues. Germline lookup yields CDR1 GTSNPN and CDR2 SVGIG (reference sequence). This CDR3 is CAWRIFSGGPNNEQFF. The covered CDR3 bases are TGTGCCTGGAGAATTTTTAGCGGGGGGCCCAACAATGAG.

The CDR3 DNA, read in part, is TGCGCCAGCAGCTTGGCAACCGGGGAG. It specifies CASSLATGE. The CDR3 as a whole reads CASSLATGELFF. V gene TRBV5-1 combines with J gene TRBJ2-2; D unresolved. The DNA ends 3 residues before the CDR3 does, and the rest of the CDR3 is filled in from the germline J gene. The CDR3 has 12 residues. With 0 bases removed from V and 5 bases from J, the gap between germline ends came to 2 bases. In germline, CDR1 is SGHRS, CDR2 YFSETQ.

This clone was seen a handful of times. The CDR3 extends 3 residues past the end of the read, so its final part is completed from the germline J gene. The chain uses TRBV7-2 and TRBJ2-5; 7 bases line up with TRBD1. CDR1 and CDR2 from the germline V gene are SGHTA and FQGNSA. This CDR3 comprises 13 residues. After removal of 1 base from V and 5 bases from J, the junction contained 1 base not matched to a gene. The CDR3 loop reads CASSLEQGETQYF. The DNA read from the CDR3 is TGTGCCAGCAGCTTAGAACAGGGGGAGACC.

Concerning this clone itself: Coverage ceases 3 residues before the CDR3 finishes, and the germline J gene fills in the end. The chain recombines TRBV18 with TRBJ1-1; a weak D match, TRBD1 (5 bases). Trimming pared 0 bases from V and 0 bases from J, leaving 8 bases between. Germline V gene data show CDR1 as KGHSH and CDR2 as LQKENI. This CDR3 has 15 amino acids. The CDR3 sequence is CASSPPTVMNTEAFF. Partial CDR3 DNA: TGTGCCAGCTCACCACCGACAGTAATGAACACTGAA.

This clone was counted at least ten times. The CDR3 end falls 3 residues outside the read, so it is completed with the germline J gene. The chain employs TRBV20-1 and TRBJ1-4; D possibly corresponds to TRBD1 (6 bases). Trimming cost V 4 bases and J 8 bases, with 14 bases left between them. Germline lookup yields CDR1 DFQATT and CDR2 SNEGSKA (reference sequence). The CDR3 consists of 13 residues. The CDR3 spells CSANNRVYEKLFF. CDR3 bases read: TGCAGTGCTAATAACAGGGTGTACGAAAAA.

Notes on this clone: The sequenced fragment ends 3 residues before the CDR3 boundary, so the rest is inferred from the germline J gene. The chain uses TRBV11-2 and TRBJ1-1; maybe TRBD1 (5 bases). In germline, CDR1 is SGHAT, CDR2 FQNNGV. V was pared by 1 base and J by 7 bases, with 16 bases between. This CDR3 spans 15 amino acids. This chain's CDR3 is CASSLVLGLTNEAFF. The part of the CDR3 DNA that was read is TGTGCCAGCAGCTTAGTCCTGGGGCTTACCAATGAA.

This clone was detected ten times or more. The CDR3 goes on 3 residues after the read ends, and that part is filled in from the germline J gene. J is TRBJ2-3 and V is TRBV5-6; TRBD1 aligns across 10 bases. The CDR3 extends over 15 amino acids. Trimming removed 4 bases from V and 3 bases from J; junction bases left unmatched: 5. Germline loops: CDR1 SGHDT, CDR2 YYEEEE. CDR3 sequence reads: CASSPGQGGTDTQYF. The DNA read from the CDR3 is TGTGCCAGCAGCCCCGGACAGGGGGGTACAGATACG.

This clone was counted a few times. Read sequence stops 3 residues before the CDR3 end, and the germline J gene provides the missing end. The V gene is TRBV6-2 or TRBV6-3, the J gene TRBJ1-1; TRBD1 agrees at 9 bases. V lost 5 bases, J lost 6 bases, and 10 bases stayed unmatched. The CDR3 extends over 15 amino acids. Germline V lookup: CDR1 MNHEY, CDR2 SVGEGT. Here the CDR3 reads CASSARQGVIAEAFF. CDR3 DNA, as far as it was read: TGTGCCAGCAGTGCACGACAGGGGGTTATCGCTGAA.

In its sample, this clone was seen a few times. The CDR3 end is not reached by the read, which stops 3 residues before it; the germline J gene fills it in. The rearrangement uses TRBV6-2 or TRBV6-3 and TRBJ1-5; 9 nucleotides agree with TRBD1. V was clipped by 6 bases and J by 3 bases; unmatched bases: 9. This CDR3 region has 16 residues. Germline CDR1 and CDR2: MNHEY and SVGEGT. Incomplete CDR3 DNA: TGTGCCAGCAGCCGCCGGGACAGGGCTGTCAATCAGCCC. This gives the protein CASSRRDRAVNQP. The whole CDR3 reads CASSRRDRAVNQPQHF.

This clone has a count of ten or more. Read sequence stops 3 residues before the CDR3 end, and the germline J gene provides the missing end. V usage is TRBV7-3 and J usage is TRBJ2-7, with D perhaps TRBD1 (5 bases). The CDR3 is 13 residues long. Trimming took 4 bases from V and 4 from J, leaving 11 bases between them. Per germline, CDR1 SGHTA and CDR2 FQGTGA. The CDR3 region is CASSSQGGYEQYF. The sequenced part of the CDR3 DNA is TGTGCCAGCAGCTCGCAGGGTGGGTACGAG.